Below, 21 T cell receptor beta chains from the same sample are listed, as sequenced in a study of cytomegalovirus exposure and HLA in healthy donors. Both 60 Vbeta primers and 13 Jbeta primers went into the PCR. Only in-frame clones appear in the TCRdb table, and some are missing; sequencing was by immunoSEQ multiplex PCR. The table lists fewer than 200,000 clones, about 80% of them singletons. Sequencing input: PBMCs. The source of these receptors is a boy aged 5 to 17 in good health and CMV-seronegative.

CDR3 loop: CASSLAVASGSLEQYF. The DNA of the CDR3 is TGTGCCAGCAGCTTAGCGGTGGCTAGCGGGAGCCTCGAGCAGTACTTC. V is TRBV7-2 and J is TRBJ2-7; 10 bases align to TRBD2. The V and J ends lost 0 bases and 6 bases, in that order; junction bases with no gene match: 8. The CDR3 covers 16 residues. Germline V gene data show CDR1 as SGHTA and CDR2 as FQGNSA.

The genes are TRBV7-2 and TRBJ2-7; D is perhaps TRBD1 (6 bases). The germline gives CDR1 SGHTA, CDR2 FQGNSA. The CDR3 consists of 13 residues. V gave up 5 bases and J gave up 3 bases, with 11 bases separating them. In nucleotides, the CDR3 is TGTGCCAGCAGCCCCGGACAGCACTACGAGCAGTACTTC. It codes for CASSPGQHYEQYF.

DNA of the CDR3: TGCGCCAGCAGCCAAGATGCGGCGGGAGGGAGAGATACGCAGTATTTT. Translation: CASSQDAAGGRDTQYF. This sequence joins TRBV4-3 and TRBJ2-3; 9 nucleotides line up with TRBD2. The CDR3 spans 16 residues. V gave up 0 bases and J gave up 5 bases; unmatched junction bases: 6. The germline gives CDR1 LGHNA, CDR2 YSLEER.

The chain uses TRBV5-4 and TRBJ2-1; 9 bases match TRBD1. The CDR3 runs to 15 residues. V shed 4 bases, J shed 6 bases, and the junction held 8 bases outside the gene matches. The germline V gene has CDR1 SGHNT and CDR2 YYREEE (reference sequence). CDR3 region: CASSAGDRELNEQFF. The CDR3 DNA sequence: TGTGCCAGCAGCGCGGGGGACAGGGAACTCAATGAGCAGTTCTTC.

This chain links TRBV10-3 with TRBJ2-1; 8 bases map to TRBD2. V gave up 5 bases and J gave up 5 bases; unmatched junction bases: 5. The CDR3 has 14 amino acids. From germline, CDR1 is ENHRY and CDR2 SYGVKD. The CDR3 sequence is CAISREGRDNEQFF. CDR3 sequence (DNA): TGTGCCATCAGTCGGGAGGGCCGAGACAATGAGCAGTTCTTC.

The rearrangement joins TRBV5-1 to TRBJ2-7; the match to TRBD2 covers 10 bases. Germline V gene sequence: CDR1 SGHRS, CDR2 YFSETQ. The length of the CDR3 is 16 residues. V shed 0 bases, J shed 2 bases, and the junction held 5 bases outside the gene matches. The CDR3 bases are TGCGCCAGCAGCTTGGGTATGAGCGGGAGGGCCTACGAGCAGTACTTC. Translating gives CASSLGMSGRAYEQYF.

The gene calls are TRBV7-9 and TRBJ2-5, with unresolved D. The end of the DNA is better explained by TRBJ2-7, so the J call may be wrong. CDR3 length equals 13 residues. From germline, CDR1 is SEHNR and CDR2 FQNEAQ (reference sequence). The CDR3 here is CASSLARSYEQYF. The DNA for the CDR3 is TGTGCCAGCAGCTTAGCGCGGTCCTACGAGCAGTACTTC.

The chain uses TRBV6-5 and TRBJ1-2; 7 bases agree with TRBD1. Germline V gene sequence: CDR1 MNHEY, CDR2 SVGAGI. Trimming cost V 4 bases and J 9 bases; bases outside gene matches: 11. CDR3 length: 14 amino acids. The chain's CDR3 is CASSSHRGILSYTF. CDR3 DNA: TGTGCCAGCAGTTCACACAGGGGTATTCTAAGCTACACCTTC.

The chain has TRBV30 and TRBJ2-5; 8 bases align to TRBD2. Germline trimming cut 2 bases from V and 2 bases from J; bases unmatched to any gene: 10. The CDR3 has 16 amino acids. Germline V gene sequence: CDR1 GTSNPN, CDR2 SVGIG (reference sequence). The CDR3, as DNA: TGTGCCTGGAGTACGGGGAGACTAGCGTTACAAGAGACCCAGTACTTC. Its translation: CAWSTGRLALQETQYF.

V and J are TRBV27 and TRBJ2-2; perhaps TRBD1 as D (5 bases). This CDR3 contains 15 residues. With 6 bases removed from V and 7 bases from J, the gap between germline ends came to 18 bases. CDR1 and CDR2 (germline): MNHEY, SMNVEV (reference sequence). The CDR3 region is CASRRLSRENGELFF. The CDR3 nucleotides are TGTGCCAGCAGGCGTCTGTCCAGGGAAAACGGGGAGCTGTTTTTT.

The J gene is TRBJ2-7, the V gene TRBV5-4; the D gene is possibly TRBD2 (5 bases). This CDR3 region has 15 residues. The germline V gene has CDR1 SGHNT and CDR2 YYREEE (reference sequence). V lost 1 base to trimming and J lost 4 bases, with 15 bases between them. Here the CDR3 DNA reads TGTGCCAGCAGCTTGAGCTCCTCAGCGGAGTACGAGCAGTACTTC. The encoded protein is CASSLSSSAEYEQYF.

The chain is built from TRBV18 and TRBJ1-2; D gene uncertain. Per germline, CDR1 KGHSH and CDR2 LQKENI. The CDR3 consists of 14 residues. The ends were cut back, 2 bases at V and 4 bases at J, with 11 bases in the middle. The CDR3 DNA sequence: TGTGCCAGCTCACCAAAGTGGGAGGGCTATGGCTACACCTTC. It yields the protein CASSPKWEGYGYTF.

The rearrangement joins TRBV27 to TRBJ2-6; no reliable D call. Trimming pared 6 bases from V and 2 bases from J, leaving 5 bases between. The V gene's germline CDR1 is MNHEY and CDR2 SMNVEV (reference sequence). The CDR3 has 13 amino acids. CDR3 in amino acids: CASRLTGANVLTF. Written as DNA, the CDR3 is TGTGCCAGCAGACTCACTGGGGCCAACGTCCTGACTTTC.

V is TRBV4-2 and J is TRBJ2-7; 8 positions match TRBD1. V was pared by 0 bases and J by 5 bases, with 6 bases of the junction left unmatched. The CDR3 is 15 amino acids. Germline CDR1 and CDR2: LGHNA and YNFKEQ. CDR3 region: CASSQDWGQVNEQYF. The CDR3 region has the DNA TGTGCCAGCAGCCAAGACTGGGGACAGGTGAACGAGCAGTACTTC.

The chain employs TRBV7-7 and TRBJ2-6; tentatively, D is TRBD1 (7 bases). Germline CDR1 is SSHAT and CDR2 is FNYEAQ (reference sequence). This CDR3 has 17 residues. CDR3 nucleotide sequence: TGTGCTATAGGGTCCCAGGGGGGAGACTCTGGGGCCAACGTCCTGACTTTC. It translates to CAIGSQGGDSGANVLTF.

The chain couples TRBV5-4 to TRBJ2-4; TRBD1 matches 10 bases. CDR3 length equals 16 residues. V dropped 2 bases and J dropped 0; count of bases not matched to a gene: 2. Germline assignment: CDR1 SGHNT and CDR2 YYREEE (reference sequence). The CDR3 region is CASSFGTGVAKNIQYF. DNA of the CDR3: TGTGCCAGCAGCTTTGGGACAGGGGTAGCCAAAAACATTCAGTACTTC.

The chain has TRBV15 and TRBJ2-3, with 8 bases lining up with TRBD2. Trimming cost V 0 bases and J 1 base; bases outside gene matches: 9. The germline V gene encodes CDR1 LNHNV and CDR2 YYDKDF (reference sequence). The CDR3 consists of 18 residues. The CDR3 region is CATSRDYGASGRTDTQYF. The CDR3 nucleotides read TGTGCCACCAGCAGAGATTATGGGGCTAGCGGGCGCACAGATACGCAGTATTTT.

The chain uses TRBV7-8 and TRBJ1-5; D is possibly TRBD1 (6 bases). Germline V gene data show CDR1 as SGHVS and CDR2 as FQNEAQ. Trimming cost V 2 bases and J 4 bases, with 18 bases left between them. The CDR3 has 17 amino acids. DNA of the CDR3: TGTGCCAGCAGCTTAAAAGGTGGACAGCATCAGAATCAGCCCCAGCATTTT. This translates into CASSLKGGQHQNQPQHF.

This chain joins TRBV10-3 and TRBJ2-7, with TRBD2 identical over 10 bases. The CDR3 spans 15 residues. Trimming took 4 bases from V and 5 from J; bases not matched to a gene: 8. CDR1 ENHRY and CDR2 SYGVKD come from the germline V gene. The CDR3: CAISGEREGRNEQYF. CDR3 in DNA: TGTGCCATCAGTGGTGAGCGGGAGGGTCGCAACGAGCAGTACTTC.

This clone was observed once. This sequence joins TRBV2 and TRBJ2-7; 7 bases are a match to TRBD1. With V trimmed by 1 base and J by 2 bases, 8 bases remained unmatched. CDR1 is SNHLY and CDR2 is FYNNEI in the germline V gene. The CDR3 spans 16 residues. The CDR3 here is CASSEVSQGNPYEQYF. Here the CDR3 DNA reads TGTGCCAGCAGTGAAGTGTCACAGGGGAACCCCTACGAGCAGTACTTC.

A word on this clone: At the DNA level, this CDR3 is encoded by other sequences in the same sample as well. This chain joins TRBV19 and TRBJ1-1, with a tentative D call TRBD1 (6 bases). Germline V lookup: CDR1 LNHDA, CDR2 SQIVND (reference sequence). The CDR3 length is 11 residues. The germline V and J ends were trimmed by 6 bases and 7 bases, with 9 bases remaining between them. CDR3 DNA sequence: TGTGCCAGTAGCAGGACAGTTGAAGCTTTCTTT. Its translation: CASSRTVEAFF.